What follows are 18 T cell receptor beta chains derived from one specimen sequenced in a study of shared clonotypes between healthy human individuals. The data were produced by immunoSEQ multiplex PCR, yet TCRdb's version contains in-frame clones alone and is incomplete. The sample includes around 600,000 clones, 90% to 95% of them seen just once. Selected positively for CCR7 and CD45RO-negative, naive CD8 cells excluded terminally differentiated effector memory CD45RA+ cells. The sequenced sample was naive CD8+ T cells sorted from blood. The receptors shown here come from a woman under 40 in good health.

The table lists this clone with a count of one. The sample holds other DNA sequences that translate to the same CDR3. The chain employs TRBV27 and TRBJ2-7, with a possible D match to TRBD1 (6 bases). This CDR3 is built from 11 residues. The germline V gene has CDR1 MNHEY and CDR2 SMNVEV (reference sequence). V gave up 4 bases and J gave up 5 bases, with 6 bases separating them. CDR3 loop: CASSSGDEQYF. CDR3 coding DNA: TGTGCCAGCAGTTCAGGGGACGAGCAGTACTTC.

The chain links TRBV5-1 to TRBJ2-5; D possibly corresponds to TRBD2 (7 bases). CDR3 length equals 17 residues. The V gene's germline CDR1 is SGHRS and CDR2 YFSETQ. V was trimmed by 0 bases and J by 0 bases, leaving 15 bases between them. The chain's CDR3 is CASSLGGGSGYQETQYF. CDR3 in DNA: TGCGCCAGCAGCTTGGGAGGGGGTAGCGGGTACCAAGAGACCCAGTACTTC.

The chain combines TRBV28 with TRBJ2-7; tentatively, D is TRBD2 (5 bases). CDR1 is MDHEN and CDR2 is SYDVKM in the germline V gene. The CDR3 contains 16 residues. V was pared by 6 bases and J by 0 bases, with 18 bases between. The DNA of the CDR3 is TGTGCCAGCAGCAACGGGAAGTGGCAGAGCTCCTACGAGCAGTACTTC. It is translated as CASSNGKWQSSYEQYF.

This sequence joins TRBV7-9 and TRBJ2-1, with D perhaps matching TRBD2 (5 bases). Looked up from germline, CDR1 is SEHNR and CDR2 is FQNEAQ (reference sequence). This CDR3 comprises 13 residues. V gave up 5 bases and J gave up 7 bases, with 12 bases separating them. The CDR3 DNA sequence: TGTGCCAGCAGCCGACGTACGGGGAATGAGCAGTTCTTC. Encoded protein: CASSRRTGNEQFF.

This rearrangement joins TRBV7-8 to TRBJ2-3; D is possibly TRBD1 (5 bases). CDR1 SGHVS and CDR2 FQNEAQ come from the germline V gene. Trimming stripped 3 bases from V and 0 bases from J, with 13 bases between. CDR3 length: 16 residues. The CDR3, as DNA: TGTGCCAGCAGCTTCGAAGGGGCTAAGAGCACAGATACGCAGTATTTT. Amino acid sequence: CASSFEGAKSTDTQYF.

The rearrangement links TRBV28 to TRBJ2-5, with D possibly matching TRBD2 (5 bases). Per germline, CDR1 MDHEN and CDR2 SYDVKM. V lost 10 bases, J lost 1 base, and 16 bases lay in between. This CDR3 has 14 amino acids. CDR3 sequence (DNA): TGTGCCACAGGTGGGGAGCTCACCCAAGAGACCCAGTACTTC. Translation gives CATGGELTQETQYF.

This chain connects TRBV5-4 to TRBJ1-2; 9 nucleotides agree with TRBD1. CDR1 is SGHNT and CDR2 is YYREEE in the germline V gene (reference sequence). CDR3 length: 12 residues. The ends lost 9 bases at V and 7 bases at J; junction bases unmatched: 7. The CDR3 protein is CATMTGGFGYTF. CDR3 sequence (DNA): TGTGCCACTATGACAGGGGGTTTTGGCTACACCTTC. The variable domain in full, with the rest retrieved from reference TRBV5-4 and TRBJ1-2, is ETGVTQSPTHLIKTRGQQVTLRCSSQSGHNTVSWYQQALGQGPQFIFQYYREEENGRGNFPPRFSGLQFPNYSSELNVNALELDDSALYLCATMTGGFGYTFGSGTRLTVV.

V gene TRBV13 combines with J gene TRBJ2-7, with 7 bases matching TRBD1. CDR1 PRHDT and CDR2 FYEKMQ come from the germline V gene (reference sequence). V lost 4 bases and J lost 6; bases outside the gene matches: 6. CDR3 size: 13 residues. CDR3 loop: CASSYGAGGEQYF. Written as DNA, the CDR3 is TGTGCCAGCAGCTATGGGGCAGGGGGCGAGCAGTACTTC.

This chain connects TRBV4-1 to TRBJ2-2; the D is unclear. The CDR3 runs to 14 residues. With 1 base removed from V and 5 bases from J, the gap between germline ends came to 8 bases. Germline CDR1 MGHRA, CDR2 YSYEKL. CDR3 protein: CASSQVGETGELFF. The CDR3 DNA sequence: TGCGCCAGCAGCCAAGTAGGAGAGACCGGGGAGCTGTTTTTT.

This clone was detected only once. V usage is TRBV7-9 and J usage is TRBJ2-1; no firm D call. The CDR3 runs to 16 residues. Germline-derived CDR1 and CDR2 are SEHNR and FQNEAQ (reference sequence). The V end was cut by 5 bases, the J end by 4 bases, with 18 bases between. Here the CDR3 reads CASSPQATHRYNEQFF. The CDR3 DNA reads as TGTGCCAGCAGCCCCCAAGCTACACATCGATACAATGAGCAGTTCTTC.

The rearrangement uses TRBV27 and TRBJ2-2, with 9 positions matching TRBD2. This CDR3 comprises 18 residues. V trimming: 5 bases; J trimming: 1 base; junction bases outside the gene matches: 11. Germline V gene sequence: CDR1 MNHEY, CDR2 SMNVEV (reference sequence). This chain's CDR3 is CASSPRARLAENTGELFF. The CDR3 DNA reads as TGTGCCAGCAGTCCCCGGGCTCGACTAGCGGAGAACACCGGGGAGCTGTTTTTT.

In the case of this clone: An end of the junction differs from the germline gene, which may be a read error. The chain is built from TRBV5-4 and TRBJ2-1, with D maybe TRBD1 (6 bases). There are 11 residues in the CDR3. CDR1 SGHNT and CDR2 YYREEE come from the germline V gene (reference sequence). The CDR3 DNA reads TGTGCCAGCAGCTTGCATAGTGACAGGATCTTC. Encoded protein: CASSLHSDRIF. The variable domain in full, with the rest retrieved from reference TRBV5-4 and TRBJ2-1, is ETGVTQSPTHLIKTRGQQVTLRCSSQSGHNTVSWYQQALGQGPQFIFQYYREEENGRGNFPPRFSGLQFPNYSSELNVNALELDDSALYLCASSLHSDRIFGPGTRLTVL.

The CDR3 sequence: CASSEAGGDYGYTF. The CDR3 DNA follows: TGTGCCAGCAGTGAGGCAGGGGGCGACTATGGCTACACCTTC. V and J are TRBV6-4 and TRBJ1-2; 8 positions match TRBD1. Germline V lookup: CDR1 MRHNA, CDR2 SNTAGT. This CDR3 is built from 14 residues. V shed 3 bases, J shed 3 bases, and the junction held 3 bases outside the gene matches.

This chain connects TRBV11-2 to TRBJ1-1; TRBD1 is a possible D gene (5 bases). This CDR3 has 13 residues. V lost 2 bases and J lost 4, with 8 bases in between. From germline, CDR1 is SGHAT and CDR2 FQNNGV. This CDR3 reads CASSLFGGTEAFF. CDR3 DNA: TGTGCCAGCAGCTTATTTGGGGGCACTGAAGCTTTCTTT.

V is TRBV7-2 and J is TRBJ1-2; D gene unclear. CDR1 SGHTA and CDR2 FQGNSA come from the germline V gene. There are 12 residues in the CDR3. V lost 3 bases and J 5 bases, leaving 7 bases between the germline ends. The CDR3 reads CASSLYGYGYTF. Written as DNA, the CDR3 is TGTGCCAGCAGCTTGTATGGGTATGGCTACACCTTC. Full variable domain (missing parts from reference TRBV7-2 and TRBJ1-2): GAGVSQSPSNKVTEKGKDVELRCDPISGHTALYWYRQSLGQGLEFLIYFQGNSAPDKSGLPSDRFSAERTGGSVSTLTIQRTQQEDSAVYLCASSLYGYGYTFGSGTRLTVV.

V gene TRBV4-2 combines with J gene TRBJ1-1; 8 bases map to TRBD1. This CDR3 region has 14 residues. In germline, CDR1 is LGHNA, CDR2 YNFKEQ. J lost 1 base, V lost 3 bases, and 1 base had no gene match. The CDR3 spells CASSHGQGNTEAFF. In nucleotides, the CDR3 is TGTGCCAGCAGCCATGGACAGGGGAACACTGAAGCTTTCTTT.

The chain is built from TRBV28 and TRBJ2-1, with D perhaps given as TRBD1 or TRBD2 (5 bases each). The CDR3 length is 13 residues. Germline V lookup: CDR1 MDHEN, CDR2 SYDVKM. Trimming stripped 2 bases from V and 9 bases from J, with 11 bases between. For the CDR3, the DNA is TGTGCCAGCAGTTTAGGGGGTGGCGGTGAGCAGTTCTTC. Translation: CASSLGGGGEQFF.

The chain joins TRBV18 to TRBJ1-1; a possible D gene is TRBD1 (6 bases). The V gene's germline CDR1 is KGHSH and CDR2 LQKENI. The ends were cut back, 2 bases at V and 0 bases at J, with 22 bases in the middle. The CDR3 loop spans 19 amino acids. The CDR3 DNA reads TGTGCCAGCTCACCAGAAGGGGGAGGGAACCGTGTTGTGAACACTGAAGCTTTCTTT. Translated: CASSPEGGGNRVVNTEAFF.